These 20 T cell receptor beta chains were sequenced from one sample in a study of cytomegalovirus exposure and HLA in healthy donors. The repertoire was sequenced with immunoSEQ multiplex PCR; TCRdb's copy has only in-frame clones and lacks some. The table includes roughly 150,000 clones, about 90% detected once. The sequenced sample consisted of PBMCs. The receptors stem from a man in his late teens or twenties in good health and CMV-seropositive.

The V and J genes are TRBV7-6 and TRBJ2-3, with TRBD2 matching over 7 bases. CDR1 and CDR2 (germline): SGHVS, FNYEAQ. The CDR3 is 17 residues long. V dropped 5 bases and J dropped 0; count of bases not matched to a gene: 11. CDR3 DNA sequence: TGTGCCAGCAGCCCGGCCGCCGGGAGGCCTAGCACAGATACGCAGTATTTT. Translated: CASSPAAGRPSTDTQYF. Looking up the rest from reference TRBV7-6 and TRBJ2-3 gives the full variable domain: GAGVSQSPRYKVTKRGQDVALRCDPISGHVSLYWYRQALGQGPEFLTYFNYEAQQDKSGLPNDRFSAERPEGSISTLTIQRTEQRDSAMYRCASSPAAGRPSTDTQYFGPGTRLTVL.

The chain recombines TRBV13 with TRBJ2-7; 7 nucleotides line up with TRBD1. Germline V lookup: CDR1 PRHDT, CDR2 FYEKMQ (reference sequence). V shed 1 base and J 5 bases; nucleotides not matched to a gene: 5. This CDR3 has 14 amino acids. DNA of the CDR3: TGTGCCAGCAGCTTAGTAGGGGGCTATCACGAGCAGTACTTC. Its protein product is CASSLVGGYHEQYF.

The chain recombines TRBV4-1 with TRBJ2-7, with TRBD2 matching 10 bases. Trimming at V came to 5 bases and at J to 4 bases, leaving 5 bases not matched to a gene. This CDR3 region has 14 residues. In germline, CDR1 is MGHRA, CDR2 YSYEKL. The CDR3 DNA sequence: TGCGCCAGCAGCGCACGGACTAGCGGATACGAGCAGTACTTC. Translated: CASSARTSGYEQYF.

The gene calls are TRBV6-5 and TRBJ2-7, with D uncertain. Deletions cut 4 bases from V and 6 bases from J, with 7 bases between. The germline CDR1 and CDR2 sequences are MNHEY and SVGAGI. There are 11 residues in the CDR3. The CDR3 spells CASSFSSEQYF. The CDR3 nucleotides read TGTGCCAGCAGTTTTAGCTCCGAGCAGTACTTC.

The chain couples TRBV19 to TRBJ2-1; the D is unclear. The CDR3 spans 17 residues. Trimming removed 4 bases from V and 0 bases from J, with 16 bases in between. Germline CDR1 reads LNHDA; CDR2 reads SQIVND (reference sequence). CDR3 in DNA: TGTGCCAGTAGTACCCTAAGTAGCCTGAGCTCCTACAATGAGCAGTTCTTC. Protein product: CASSTLSSLSSYNEQFF.

The chain has TRBV7-9 and TRBJ2-7; TRBD2 aligns across 8 bases. With V trimmed by 3 bases and J by 4 bases, 14 bases remained unmatched. CDR1 is SEHNR, CDR2 FQNEAQ, per germline (reference sequence). There are 17 residues in the CDR3. The chain's CDR3 is CASSFSSSGGTVYEQYF. In DNA form, the CDR3 reads TGTGCCAGCAGCTTTAGTTCCAGCGGGGGTACAGTTTACGAGCAGTACTTC.

This clone appeared a single time. This rearrangement joins TRBV5-1 to TRBJ2-7, with a weak D call TRBD1 (5 bases). V shed 3 bases and J shed 0 bases, with 10 bases lying between them. Germline values: CDR1 SGHRS, CDR2 YFSETQ. The CDR3 extends over 14 amino acids. CDR3 nucleotide sequence: TGCGCCAGCAGCTACGACAGATTCTCCTACGAGCAGTACTTC. This gives the protein CASSYDRFSYEQYF.

The chain has TRBV29-1 and TRBJ2-7; TRBD1 aligns across 12 bases. V dropped 7 bases and J dropped 7; count of bases not matched to a gene: 5. The CDR3 extends over 12 amino acids. Germline assignment: CDR1 SQVTM and CDR2 ANQGSEA. The CDR3 region has the DNA TGCAGCGGTGGGACAGGGGGCGAGGAGCAGTACTTC. It specifies CSGGTGGEEQYF.

This sequence joins TRBV6-5 and TRBJ1-2; no clear D gene. The V end was cut by 5 bases, the J end by 5 bases, with 12 bases between. CDR3 size: 13 residues. Germline V gene data show CDR1 as MNHEY and CDR2 as SVGAGI. CDR3 in amino acids: CASSGSTGYGYTF. DNA of the CDR3: TGTGCCAGCAGTGGGTCGACGGGATATGGCTACACCTTC.

CDR3 region: CSAWGQGPDTQYF. CDR3 nucleotide sequence: TGCAGCGCCTGGGGACAGGGCCCAGATACGCAGTATTTT. V gene TRBV29-1 combines with J gene TRBJ2-3; 9 bases agree with TRBD1. Germline CDR1 reads SQVTM; CDR2 reads ANQGSEA. The CDR3 spans 13 residues. The trim removed 7 bases at V and 4 bases at J, leaving 6 bases unmatched.

The chain carries TRBV9 and TRBJ2-2, with a tentative D call TRBD1 (6 bases). CDR3 length: 15 residues. Trimming stripped 0 bases from V and 7 bases from J, with 13 bases between. Germline CDR1 reads SGDLS; CDR2 reads YYNGEE. CDR3 sequence reads: CASSVDPGANGELFF. DNA of the CDR3: TGTGCCAGCAGCGTAGACCCAGGGGCAAACGGGGAGCTGTTTTTT.

The J gene is TRBJ2-7, the V gene TRBV5-6; TRBD2 agrees at 13 bases. The CDR3 contains 15 residues. Per the germline V gene, CDR1 is SGHDT and CDR2 is YYEEEE. V was pared by 2 bases and J by 5 bases, with 4 bases of the junction left unmatched. The DNA of the CDR3 is TGTGCCAGCAGCTTACGGACTAGCGGGAGCGACGAGCAGTACTTC. Protein: CASSLRTSGSDEQYF.

This chain joins TRBV18 and TRBJ2-3; possible D gene TRBD2, 5 bases. The CDR3 consists of 18 residues. Trimming removed 3 bases at V and 2 bases at J, with 21 bases between. Per germline, CDR1 KGHSH and CDR2 LQKENI. The CDR3 nucleotides are TGTGCCAGCTCACCCCAAATTGTCCAGACTATCGCCACAGATACGCAGTATTTT. Translation: CASSPQIVQTIATDTQYF.

The gene calls are TRBV27 and TRBJ2-7; the match to TRBD2 covers 10 bases. V shed 4 bases and J 4 bases; nucleotides not matched to a gene: 1. This CDR3 has 13 amino acids. The germline gives CDR1 MNHEY, CDR2 SMNVEV (reference sequence). The CDR3 coding sequence is TGTGCCAGCAGTTGGACTAGCGGTTACGAGCAGTACTTC. Its translation: CASSWTSGYEQYF.

This chain links TRBV14 with TRBJ1-2; 9 positions agree with TRBD1. V lost 4 bases to trimming and J lost 4 bases; unmatched junction nucleotides: 7. Germline loops: CDR1 SGHDN, CDR2 FVKESK. The CDR3 contains 15 residues. Here the CDR3 DNA reads TGTGCCAGCAGCCCCTGGACAGGGGTAAGCTATGGCTACACCTTC. Residues: CASSPWTGVSYGYTF.

The V and J genes are TRBV7-6 and TRBJ2-3, with a tentative D call TRBD2 (5 bases). Germline CDR1 is SGHVS and CDR2 is FNYEAQ. The CDR3 is 12 amino acids. The V and J ends lost 5 bases and 6 bases respectively, with 9 bases between them. As DNA, the CDR3 is TGTGCCAGCAGCGGGAGTTGGGATACGCAGTATTTT. It codes for CASSGSWDTQYF.

As DNA, the CDR3 is TGCAGCGTTGAAGATCAAAATGGGCTGGGCTTAACAGATACGCAGTATTTT. This encodes CSVEDQNGLGLTDTQYF. J is TRBJ2-3 and V is TRBV29-1; D gene ambiguous. Germline-derived CDR1 and CDR2 are SQVTM and ANQGSEA. The CDR3 length is 17 residues. Trimming removed 0 bases at V and 3 bases at J, with 19 bases between.

This chain uses TRBV29-1 with TRBJ1-1, with D possibly TRBD1 on 6 matching bases. V was cut by 7 bases and J by 5 bases, with 17 bases left in between. Germline V gene lookup returns CDR1 SQVTM and CDR2 ANQGSEA. CDR3 length: 13 amino acids. The CDR3: CSGIQGEGTEAFF. For the CDR3, the DNA is TGCAGCGGTATACAGGGAGAAGGTACTGAAGCTTTCTTT.

The rearrangement uses TRBV6-5 and TRBJ2-7; D is possibly TRBD1 (6 bases). Trimming took 5 bases from V and 1 from J, leaving 15 bases between them. The CDR3 is 15 amino acids. Germline CDR1 is MNHEY and CDR2 is SVGAGI. CDR3 amino acids: CASSNTGYGSYEQYF. The CDR3 bases are TGTGCCAGCAGTAACACAGGGTACGGATCCTACGAGCAGTACTTC.

This rearrangement joins TRBV28 to TRBJ2-7, with 9 bases that match TRBD1. J was trimmed by 1 base and V by 5 bases; bases with no gene match: 6. Germline V lookup: CDR1 MDHEN, CDR2 SYDVKM. This CDR3 region has 15 residues. As DNA, the CDR3 is TGTGCCAGCAGTCCCCCCGGGACAGGGTCCTACGAGCAGTACTTC. This gives the protein CASSPPGTGSYEQYF.